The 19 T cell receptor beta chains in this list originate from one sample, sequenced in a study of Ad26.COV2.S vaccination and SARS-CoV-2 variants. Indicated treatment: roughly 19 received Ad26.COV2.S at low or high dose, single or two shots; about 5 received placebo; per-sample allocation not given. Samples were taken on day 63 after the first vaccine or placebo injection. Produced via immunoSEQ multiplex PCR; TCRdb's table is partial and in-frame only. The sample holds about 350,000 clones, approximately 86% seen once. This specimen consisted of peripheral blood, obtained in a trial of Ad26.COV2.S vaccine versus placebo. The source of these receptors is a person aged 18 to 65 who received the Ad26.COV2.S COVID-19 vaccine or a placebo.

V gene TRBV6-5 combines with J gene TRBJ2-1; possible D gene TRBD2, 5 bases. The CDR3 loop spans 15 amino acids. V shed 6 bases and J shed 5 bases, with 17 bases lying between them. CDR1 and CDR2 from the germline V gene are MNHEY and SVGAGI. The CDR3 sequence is CASRYTRRSHNEQFF. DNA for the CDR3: TGTGCCAGCAGGTATACTAGAAGGTCACACAATGAGCAGTTCTTC.

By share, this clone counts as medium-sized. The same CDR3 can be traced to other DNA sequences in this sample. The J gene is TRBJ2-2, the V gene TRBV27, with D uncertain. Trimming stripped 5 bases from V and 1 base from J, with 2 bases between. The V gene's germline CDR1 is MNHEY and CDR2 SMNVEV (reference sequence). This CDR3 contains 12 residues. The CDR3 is CASSLNTGELFF. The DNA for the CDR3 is TGTGCCAGCAGTCTGAACACCGGGGAGCTGTTTTTT.

The CDR3 sequence is CASSPFDRDSSYEQYF. In DNA, the CDR3 is TGTGCCAGCAGCCCCTTCGACCGGGACAGCTCCTACGAGCAGTACTTC. The chain uses TRBV4-2 and TRBJ2-7, with TRBD1 matching over 7 bases. This CDR3 spans 16 amino acids. V shed 4 bases, J shed 0 bases, and the junction held 9 bases outside the gene matches. CDR1 and CDR2 from the germline V gene are LGHNA and YNFKEQ.

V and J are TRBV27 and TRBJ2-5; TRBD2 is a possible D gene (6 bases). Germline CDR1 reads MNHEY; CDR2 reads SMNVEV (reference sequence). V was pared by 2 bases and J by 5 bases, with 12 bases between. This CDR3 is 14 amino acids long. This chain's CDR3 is CASSLPGRRETQYF. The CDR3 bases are TGTGCCAGCAGTTTACCGGGGAGGAGGGAGACCCAGTACTTC.

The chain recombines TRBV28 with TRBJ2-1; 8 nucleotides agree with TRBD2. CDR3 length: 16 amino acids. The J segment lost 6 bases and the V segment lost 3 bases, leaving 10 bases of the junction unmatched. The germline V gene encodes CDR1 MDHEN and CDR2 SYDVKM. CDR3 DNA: TGTGCCAGCAGTTTGCTTGCGGGAGGTGATGGCAATGAGCAGTTCTTC. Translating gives CASSLLAGGDGNEQFF.

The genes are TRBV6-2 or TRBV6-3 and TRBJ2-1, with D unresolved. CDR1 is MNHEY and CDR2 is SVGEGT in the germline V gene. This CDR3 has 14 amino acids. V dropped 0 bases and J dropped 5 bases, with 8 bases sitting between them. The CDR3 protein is CASSYSLGHNEQFF. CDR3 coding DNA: TGTGCCAGCAGTTACTCATTAGGTCACAATGAGCAGTTCTTC.

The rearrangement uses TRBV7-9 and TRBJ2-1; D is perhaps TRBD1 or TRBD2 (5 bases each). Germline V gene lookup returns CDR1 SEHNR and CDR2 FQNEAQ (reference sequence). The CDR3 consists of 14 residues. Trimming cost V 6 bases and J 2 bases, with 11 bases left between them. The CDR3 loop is CASRPGATYNEQFF. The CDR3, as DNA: TGTGCCAGCAGGCCCGGGGCCACCTACAATGAGCAGTTCTTC.

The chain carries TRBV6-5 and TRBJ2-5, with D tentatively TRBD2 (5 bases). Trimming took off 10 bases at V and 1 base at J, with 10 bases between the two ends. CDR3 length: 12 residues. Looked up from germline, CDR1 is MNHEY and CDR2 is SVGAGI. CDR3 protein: CATGFGQETQYF. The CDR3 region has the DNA TGTGCCACGGGGTTCGGCCAAGAGACCCAGTACTTC.

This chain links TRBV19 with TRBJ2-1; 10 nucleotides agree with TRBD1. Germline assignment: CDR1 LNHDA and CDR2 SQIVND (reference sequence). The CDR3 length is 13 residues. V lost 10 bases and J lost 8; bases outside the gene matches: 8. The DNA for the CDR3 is TGTGCCACCGGGACAGGGGTCGGGTATGAGCAGTTCTTC. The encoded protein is CATGTGVGYEQFF.

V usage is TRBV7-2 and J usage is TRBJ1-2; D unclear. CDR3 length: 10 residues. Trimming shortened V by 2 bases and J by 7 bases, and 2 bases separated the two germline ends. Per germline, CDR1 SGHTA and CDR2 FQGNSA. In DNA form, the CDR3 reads TGTGCCAGCAGCTTATTTGGCTACACCTTC. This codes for CASSLFGYTF. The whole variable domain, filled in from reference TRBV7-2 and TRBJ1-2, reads GAGVSQSPSNKVTEKGKDVELRCDPISGHTALYWYRQSLGQGLEFLIYFQGNSAPDKSGLPSDRFSAERTGGSVSTLTIQRTQQEDSAVYLCASSLFGYTFGSGTRLTVV.

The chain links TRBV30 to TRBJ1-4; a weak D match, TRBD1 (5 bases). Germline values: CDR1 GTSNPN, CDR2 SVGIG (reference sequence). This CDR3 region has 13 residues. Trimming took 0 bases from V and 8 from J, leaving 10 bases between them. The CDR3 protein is CAWSVTGEEKLFF. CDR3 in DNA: TGTGCCTGGAGTGTCACAGGCGAGGAAAAACTGTTTTTT.

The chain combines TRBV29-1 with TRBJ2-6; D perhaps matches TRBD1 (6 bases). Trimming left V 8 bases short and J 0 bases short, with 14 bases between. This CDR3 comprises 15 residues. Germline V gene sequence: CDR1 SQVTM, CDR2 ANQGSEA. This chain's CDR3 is CSTVTGSSGANVLTF. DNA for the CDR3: TGCAGCACCGTGACAGGCAGCTCTGGGGCCAACGTCCTGACTTTC.

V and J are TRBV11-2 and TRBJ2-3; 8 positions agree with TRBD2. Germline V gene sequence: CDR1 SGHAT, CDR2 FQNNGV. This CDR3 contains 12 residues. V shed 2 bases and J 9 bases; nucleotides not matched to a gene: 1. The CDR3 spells CASSLQRETQYF. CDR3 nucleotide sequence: TGTGCCAGCAGCTTACAGCGGGAGACGCAGTATTTT.

The CDR3 bases are TGTGCCAGCCATCCGGTAGGGCTACTTAATGAAAAACTGTTTTTT. Translated: CASHPVGLLNEKLFF. This chain links TRBV7-9 with TRBJ1-4, with D hard to call. The CDR3 loop spans 15 amino acids. Germline CDR1 is SEHNR and CDR2 is FQNEAQ (reference sequence). V dropped 8 bases and J dropped 4 bases, with 17 bases sitting between them.

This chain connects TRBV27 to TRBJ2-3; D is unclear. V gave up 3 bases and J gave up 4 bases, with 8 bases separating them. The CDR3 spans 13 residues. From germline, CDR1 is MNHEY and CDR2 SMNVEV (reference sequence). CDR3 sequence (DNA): TGTGCCAGCAGTTTTCGGCAGGCAGATACGCAGTATTTT. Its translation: CASSFRQADTQYF.

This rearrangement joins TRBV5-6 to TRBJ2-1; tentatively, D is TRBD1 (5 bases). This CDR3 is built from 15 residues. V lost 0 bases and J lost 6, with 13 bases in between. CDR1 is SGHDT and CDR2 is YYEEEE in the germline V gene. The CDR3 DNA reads TGTGCCAGCAGCTTGGGCAGGGCAGCTGGCAATGAGCAGTTCTTC. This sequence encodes CASSLGRAAGNEQFF.

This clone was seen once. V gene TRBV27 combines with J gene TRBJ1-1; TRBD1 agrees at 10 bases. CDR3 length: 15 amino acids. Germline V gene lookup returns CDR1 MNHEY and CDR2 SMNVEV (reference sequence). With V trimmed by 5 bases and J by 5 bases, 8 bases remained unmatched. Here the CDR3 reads CASSRWTGGKTEAFF. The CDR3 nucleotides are TGTGCCAGCAGTCGCTGGACAGGGGGTAAAACTGAAGCTTTCTTT.

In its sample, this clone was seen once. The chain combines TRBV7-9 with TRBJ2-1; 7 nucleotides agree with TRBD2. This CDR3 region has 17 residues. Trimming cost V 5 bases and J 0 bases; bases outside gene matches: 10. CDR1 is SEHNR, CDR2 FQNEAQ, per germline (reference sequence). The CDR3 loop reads CASSTATRGDSYNEQFF. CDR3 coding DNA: TGTGCCAGCAGCACAGCTACTCGGGGGGACTCCTACAATGAGCAGTTCTTC.

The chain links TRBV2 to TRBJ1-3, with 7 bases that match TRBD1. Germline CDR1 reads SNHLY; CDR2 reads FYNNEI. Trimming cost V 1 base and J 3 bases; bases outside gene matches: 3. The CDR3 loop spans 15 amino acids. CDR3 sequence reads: CASSEGGGNGNTIYF. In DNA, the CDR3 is TGTGCCAGCAGTGAAGGAGGGGGCAATGGAAACACCATATATTTT. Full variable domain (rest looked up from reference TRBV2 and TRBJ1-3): EPEVTQTPSHQVTQMGQEVILRCVPISNHLYFYWYRQILGQKVEFLVSFYNNEISEKSEIFDDQFSVERPDGSNFTLKIRSTKLEDSAMYFCASSEGGGNGNTIYFGEGSWLTVV.